This T cell receptor beta chain was found in a study of human T cells and chemical hapten exposure. Study background: Patch tests of 0.01% DPC on the upper back were read at 6 days.

This clonotype was counted between two and nine times. Its cognate antigen is unknown. Overall study results and limits: Relative to control repertoires, expanded TCRs gave rise to significantly more large CDR3 similarity clusters.

The CDR3 extends over 17 amino acids. CDR1 is SGHTA, CDR2 FQGNSA, per germline. V lost 0 bases, J lost 2 bases, and 5 bases stayed unmatched. Sample time point: patch test 1, 2 weeks after DPC sensitization. The treatment denotes: therapeutic diphenylcyclopropenone sensitization with weekly scalp DPC. Separate cDNA molecules received unique molecular identifiers, which the library attached to them. Authors' data handling: Sample TCR counts, which ranged from 23,224 to 690,600, had a median of approximately 94,000. Using its own MiXCR run on the RACE reads, TCRdb lists one record per CDR3 protein. The V and J calls were not made by the authors but by TCRdb's processing. Counted here are 300,000 to 350,000 distinct CDR3 sequences, around 6.9% occurring once; the ten biggest clones make up 7% to 10%.

The TCR comes from a woman in her late teens or twenties with alopecia areata. Some clones in this sample may be carry-over from other donors' samples. Sequences were derived from whole blood, sampled in connection with sensitization to the hapten diphenylcyclopropenone (DPC). The rearrangement uses TRBV7-2 and TRBJ2-2; 8 bases agree with TRBD1. The CDR3 DNA is TGTGCCAGCAGCTTAGCCGCAGGGGGCGCTAACACCGGGGAGCTGTTTTTT. It yields the protein CASSLAAGGANTGELFF.